The 6 T cell receptor beta chains below were found in one sample sequenced in a study of T cell changes during pregnancy in multiple sclerosis (dated by TCRdb to the late 2010s). Receptors were amplified or captured by the immunoSEQ multiplex PCR assay. TCRdb carries this immuneACCESS record with in-frame sequences only. Its versions omit some clonotypes, under half of them owing to an unresolved V gene in the studies checked, with the rest unexplained. The sample data list tens of thousands of clones, and roughly 92% of these were observed just once. Together, the top ten hold approximately 0.35% of the sample. This sample comprised CD4+ T cells from peripheral blood mononuclear cells, obtained before pregnancy. Receptors were obtained from a female donor with multiple sclerosis, enrolled in a pregnancy study.

As concerns this clone: One junction end disagrees with the germline gene, perhaps due to a read error. This chain joins TRBV5-1 and TRBJ2-7; 15 nucleotides line up with TRBD2. The CDR3 sequence is 18 residues long. Germline loops: CDR1 SGHRS, CDR2 YFSETQ. CDR3 nucleotide sequence: TGCGCCAGCAGCTCGGGACTAGCGGGAGGACCCGGATCCTCCGAGCAGTACTTC. Translated, it gives CASSSGLAGGPGSSEQYF.

The chain couples TRBV30 to TRBJ1-5, with TRBD1 matching over 10 bases. The trim removed 2 bases at V and 0 bases at J, leaving 10 bases unmatched. The CDR3 totals 18 residues. Germline V lookup: CDR1 GTSNPN, CDR2 SVGIG (reference sequence). The CDR3 region is CAWSPRDRGPSSNQPQHF. DNA of the CDR3: TGTGCCTGGAGTCCCCGGGACAGGGGACCTTCTAGCAATCAGCCCCAGCATTTT.

The rearrangement joins TRBV6-1 to TRBJ2-5; D is undetermined. The CDR3 runs 10 residues. Trimming took off 6 bases at V and 7 bases at J, with 6 bases between the two ends. Germline CDR1 reads MNHNS; CDR2 reads SASEGT. CDR3 nucleotide sequence: TGTGCCAGCAGGAGTAGGACCCAGTACTTC. This codes for CASRSRTQYF.

The genes are TRBV5-1 and TRBJ2-7; tentatively, D is TRBD2 (7 bases). This CDR3 is 12 amino acids long. V dropped 7 bases and J dropped 2 bases, with 10 bases sitting between them. Germline assignment: CDR1 SGHRS and CDR2 YFSETQ. CDR3 residues: CASAGDTYEQYF. The CDR3 nucleotides are TGCGCCAGCGCGGGGGACACCTACGAGCAGTACTTC.

This clone was observed a few times. The gene calls are TRBV25-1 and TRBJ1-1; the match to TRBD1 covers 8 bases. The germline CDR1 and CDR2 sequences are MGHDK and SYGVNS. Germline trimming cut 8 bases from V and 4 bases from J; bases unmatched to any gene: 0. The CDR3 is made up of 11 amino acids. CDR3 in amino acids: CASDRGTEAFF. In DNA form, the CDR3 reads TGTGCCAGCGACAGGGGCACTGAAGCTTTCTTT.

This clone occurred once. The chain is built from TRBV6-6 and TRBJ2-1; TRBD2 agrees at 12 bases. The CDR3 length is 16 residues. Germline loops: CDR1 MNHNY, CDR2 SVGAGI (reference sequence). V was pared by 6 bases and J by 9 bases, with 12 bases of the junction left unmatched. DNA for the CDR3: TGTGCCAGCAGCCACCTAGCGGGAGGGCTAAAGGGTGAGCAGTTCTTC. Its protein product is CASSHLAGGLKGEQFF.